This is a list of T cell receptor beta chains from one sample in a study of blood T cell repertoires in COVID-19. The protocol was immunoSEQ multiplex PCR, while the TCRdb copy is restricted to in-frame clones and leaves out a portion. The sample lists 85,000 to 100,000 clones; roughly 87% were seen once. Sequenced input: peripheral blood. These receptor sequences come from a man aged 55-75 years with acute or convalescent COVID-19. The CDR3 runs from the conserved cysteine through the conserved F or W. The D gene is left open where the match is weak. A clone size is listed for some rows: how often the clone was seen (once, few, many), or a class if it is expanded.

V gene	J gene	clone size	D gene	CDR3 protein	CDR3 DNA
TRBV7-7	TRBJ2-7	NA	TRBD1	CASSLGQGWNEQYF	TGTGCTAGCAGCTTAGGACAGGGGTGGAACGAGCAGTACTTC
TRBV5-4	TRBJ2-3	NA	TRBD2	CASSLVGGADTQYF	TGTGCCAGCAGCTTGGTTGGGGGGGCAGATACGCAGTATTTT
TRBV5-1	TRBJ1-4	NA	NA	CASRGGTNEKLFF	TGCGCCAGCCGCGGGGGGACTAATGAAAAACTGTTTTTT
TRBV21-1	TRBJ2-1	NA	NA	CASSPLAGEANEQFF	TGTGCCAGCAGCCCACTAGCGGGAGAGGCGAATGAGCAGTTCTTC
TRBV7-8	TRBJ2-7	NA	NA	CASSLSQGRSREQYF	TGTGCCAGCAGCTTATCCCAGGGAAGGTCGCGCGAGCAGTACTTC
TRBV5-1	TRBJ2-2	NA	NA	CASLASSAANTGELFF	TGCGCCAGCCTGGCCTCGAGCGCGGCGAACACCGGGGAGCTGTTTTTT
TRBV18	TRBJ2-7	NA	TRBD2	CASSPPAGGRYEQYF	TGTGCCAGCTCACCCCCCGCGGGAGGCCGCTACGAGCAGTACTTC
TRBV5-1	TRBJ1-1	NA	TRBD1	CASSFSQGATEAFF	TGCGCCAGCAGCTTTTCCCAGGGGGCGACTGAAGCTTTCTTT
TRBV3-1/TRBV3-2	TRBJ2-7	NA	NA	CASSLRTANSSSYEQYF	TGTGCCAGCAGCCTGCGGACAGCGAACTCTAGCTCCTACGAGCAGTACTTC
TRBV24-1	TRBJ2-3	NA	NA	CATSDFLAFGGQLTDTQYF	TGTGCCACCAGTGATTTTCTCGCATTCGGGGGACAGCTTACAGATACGCAGTATTTT
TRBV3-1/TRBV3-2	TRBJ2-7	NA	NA	CASSFGGPQEIYEQYF	TGTGCCAGCAGCTTCGGCGGGCCCCAAGAGATCTACGAGCAGTACTTC
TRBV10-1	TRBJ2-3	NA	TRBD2	CASSAGQRGQQSTDTQYF	TGCGCCAGCAGTGCTGGCCAGCGGGGGCAACAAAGCACAGATACGCAGTATTTT
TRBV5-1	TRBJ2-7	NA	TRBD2	CASSLALAGGYEQYF	TGCGCCAGCAGCTTGGCTCTAGCGGGAGGGTACGAGCAGTACTTC
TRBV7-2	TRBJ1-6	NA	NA	CASSLDTSSYNSPLHF	TGTGCCAGCAGCTTAGACACTAGCTCCTATAATTCACCCCTCCACTTT
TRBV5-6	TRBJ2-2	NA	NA	CASSLAGDTGELFF	TGTGCCAGCAGCTTGGCGGGGGATACCGGGGAGCTGTTTTTT
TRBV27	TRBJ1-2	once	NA	CASSLQGSRGYTF	TGTGCCAGCAGTCTCCAGGGATCGCGTGGCTACACCTTC
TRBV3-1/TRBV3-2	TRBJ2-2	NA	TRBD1	CASSRRTGNTGELFF	TGTGCCAGCAGCCGAAGGACAGGGAACACCGGGGAGCTGTTTTTT
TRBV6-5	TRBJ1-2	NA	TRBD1	CASRGTGDFYGYTF	TGTGCCAGCAGAGGGACAGGGGACTTCTATGGCTACACCTTC
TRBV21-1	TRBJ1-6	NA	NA	CASSKEFGGQGHSPLHF	TGTGCCAGCAGCAAAGAATTCGGTGGACAGGGTCATTCACCCCTCCACTTT
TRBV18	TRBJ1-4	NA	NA	CASSQGREEKLFF	TGTGCCAGCTCACAGGGAAGGGAGGAAAAACTGTTTTTT
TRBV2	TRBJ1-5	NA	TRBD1	CASSRDRGSNQPQHF	TGTGCCAGCAGTCGGGACAGGGGTAGCAATCAGCCCCAGCATTTT
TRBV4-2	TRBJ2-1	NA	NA	CASSQDFYGSSYNEQFF	TGTGCCAGCAGCCAAGATTTTTACGGGAGCTCCTACAATGAGCAGTTCTTC
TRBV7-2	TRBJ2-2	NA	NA	CASSLSSPGELFF	TGTGCCAGCAGCTTGTCTAGCCCCGGGGAGCTGTTTTTT
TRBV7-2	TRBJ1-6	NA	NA	CASSFARVNSPLHF	TGTGCCAGCAGCTTCGCCAGGGTTAATTCACCCCTCCACTTT
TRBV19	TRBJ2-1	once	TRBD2	CASSWTSGRGEQFF	TGTGCCAGTAGTTGGACTAGCGGGCGGGGTGAGCAGTTCTTC
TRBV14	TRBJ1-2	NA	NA	CASSQVERGYGYTF	TGTGCCAGCAGCCAAGTTGAGCGGGGCTATGGCTACACCTTC
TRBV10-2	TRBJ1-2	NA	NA	CASSEIGSTGLHTF	TGCGCCAGCAGTGAGATCGGGTCCACAGGGCTCCACACCTTC
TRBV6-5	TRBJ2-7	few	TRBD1	CASRWDRSSYEQYF	TGTGCCAGCAGATGGGACAGGAGCTCCTACGAGCAGTACTTC
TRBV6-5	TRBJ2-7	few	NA	CASKPASGVREQYF	TGTGCCAGCAAGCCGGCGTCGGGGGTCAGAGAGCAGTACTTC
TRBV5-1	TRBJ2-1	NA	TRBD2	CASSTGSGGGNEQFF	TGCGCCAGCAGCACGGGGTCGGGAGGAGGCAATGAGCAGTTCTTC
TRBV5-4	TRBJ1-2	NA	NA	CASSPHPGDGYTF	TGTGCCAGCAGCCCCCATCCGGGAGATGGCTACACCTTC
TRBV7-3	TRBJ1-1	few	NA	CASSLMGAGTEAFF	TGTGCCAGCAGCTTAATGGGAGCGGGGACTGAAGCTTTCTTT
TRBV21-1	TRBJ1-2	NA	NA	CASSKRRTEPGHGYTF	TGTGCCAGCAGCAAAAGGCGGACAGAACCTGGGCATGGCTACACCTTC
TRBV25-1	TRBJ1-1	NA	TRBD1	CASSATGTTEAFF	TGTGCCAGCAGCGCGACAGGGACCACTGAAGCTTTCTTT
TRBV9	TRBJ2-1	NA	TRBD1	CASSVTGQANEQFF	TGTGCCAGCAGCGTAACCGGACAGGCCAATGAGCAGTTCTTC
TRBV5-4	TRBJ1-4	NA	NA	CASSLGPGRNEKLFF	TGTGCCAGCAGCTTGGGTCCGGGGAGGAATGAAAAACTGTTTTTT
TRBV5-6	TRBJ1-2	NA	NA	CASSLAQPNYGYTF	TGTGCCAGCAGCTTGGCACAGCCTAACTATGGCTACACCTTC
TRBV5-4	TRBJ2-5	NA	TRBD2	CASSMELAGVRETQYF	TGTGCCAGCAGCATGGAACTAGCGGGAGTTCGAGAGACCCAGTACTTC
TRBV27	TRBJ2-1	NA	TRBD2	CASSSISSGVGFNEQFF	TGTGCCAGCAGTTCCATCTCTAGCGGGGTGGGATTTAATGAGCAGTTCTTC
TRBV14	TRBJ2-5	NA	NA	CASSQGPRETQYF	TGTGCCAGCAGCCAAGGACCTAGAGAGACCCAGTACTTC
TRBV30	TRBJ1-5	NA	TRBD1	CAWTRQGKGQPQHF	TGTGCCTGGACTCGACAGGGGAAGGGCCAGCCCCAGCATTTT
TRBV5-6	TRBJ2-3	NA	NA	CASSLGQLRGWETQYF	TGTGCCAGCAGCTTAGGTCAACTAAGGGGTTGGGAAACGCAGTATTTT
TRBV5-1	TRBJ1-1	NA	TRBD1	CASSKRQGGNTEAFF	TGCGCCAGCAGCAAACGACAGGGGGGAAACACTGAAGCTTTCTTT
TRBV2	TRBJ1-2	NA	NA	CASSPQTRVSYGYTF	TGTGCCAGCAGTCCGCAAACCAGGGTTAGCTATGGCTACACCTTC
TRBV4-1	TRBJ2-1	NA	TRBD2	CASSQSNFGLAGGVEQFF	TGCGCCAGCAGCCAATCCAACTTCGGACTAGCGGGAGGGGTTGAGCAGTTCTTC
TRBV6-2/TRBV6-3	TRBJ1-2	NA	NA	CASSSNYGYTF	TGTGCCAGCAGTTCGAACTATGGCTACACCTTC
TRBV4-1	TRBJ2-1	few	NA	CASSQGGLPYNEQFF	TGCGCCAGCAGCCAAGGGGGACTTCCGTACAATGAGCAGTTCTTC
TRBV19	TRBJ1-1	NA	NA	CASTAGTPPETEAFF	TGTGCCAGTACCGCGGGGACCCCCCCGGAGACTGAAGCTTTCTTT
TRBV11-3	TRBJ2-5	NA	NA	CASSHRTGFQETQYF	TGTGCCAGCAGCCACCGAACAGGATTTCAAGAGACCCAGTACTTC
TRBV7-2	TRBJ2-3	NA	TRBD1	CASSLVWDEGAGTQYF	TGTGCCAGCAGCTTAGTGTGGGACGAGGGGGCAGGTACGCAGTATTTT
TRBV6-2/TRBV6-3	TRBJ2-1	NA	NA	CASSYRAPGGQFF	TGTGCCAGCAGCTATCGGGCGCCCGGGGGGCAGTTCTTC
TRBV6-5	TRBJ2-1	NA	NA	CASLKRGGYNEQFF	TGTGCCAGCCTCAAAAGGGGGGGCTACAATGAGCAGTTCTTC
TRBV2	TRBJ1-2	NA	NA	CASIQDGRDYGYTF	TGTGCCAGCATCCAAGACGGCAGGGATTATGGCTACACCTTC